A selection of T cell receptor beta chains follows, all from one sample in a study of blood T cell repertoires in COVID-19. TCRdb's table, derived via immunoSEQ multiplex PCR, lists solely in-frame clones and lacks some. This sample carries over 450,000 clones, about 91% of them seen once, and the ten largest clones take 0.7% to 1%. The sequenced sample was peripheral blood. All receptors derive from a man younger than 35 with COVID-19, enrolled during active disease. CDR3s leave out the opening cysteine and the closing phenylalanine or tryptophan.

j_gene,v_gene,CDR3aa
TRBJ1-1,TRBV27,AARPGLGNTEAF
TRBJ2-5,TRBV5-4,ASSSFSSQETQY
TRBJ1-2,TRBV27,ASSFSGKERDGYT
TRBJ2-3,TRBV5-1,ASSLSGGRGTDTQY
TRBJ2-1,TRBV11-2,ASSPLTDSSYNEQF
TRBJ2-5,TRBV29-1,SVIYTRRQETQY
TRBJ2-5,TRBV2,ASSDQGETQY
TRBJ2-5,TRBV9,ASSVARSGGETQY
TRBJ2-3,TRBV5-1,ASSPHAGAGGGDTQY
TRBJ2-1,TRBV5-4,ASSSGAEGNEQF
TRBJ1-2,TRBV18,ASSPPAGIYGYT
TRBJ2-1,TRBV19,ASSMGLAGIHNEQF
TRBJ2-7,TRBV7-9,ASSPRSTYEQY
TRBJ1-1,TRBV14,ASSHDYVPGQTFF
TRBJ2-3,TRBV10-1,ASSEGTSGIKDTQY
TRBJ2-7,TRBV7-9,ASSLIDEQY
TRBJ2-7,TRBV5-1,ASSLEQAGVGKDEQY
TRBJ2-2,TRBV19,ASSRGQTNTGELF
TRBJ2-2,TRBV27,ASSREWYTGELF
TRBJ2-3,TRBV24-1,ATSDLRGTDTQY
TRBJ2-5,TRBV27,ASSLSGQSHGETQY
TRBJ2-7,TRBV6-5,ASSYDGLSYEQY
TRBJ2-6,TRBV6-7,ASSYSGAGGSGANVLT